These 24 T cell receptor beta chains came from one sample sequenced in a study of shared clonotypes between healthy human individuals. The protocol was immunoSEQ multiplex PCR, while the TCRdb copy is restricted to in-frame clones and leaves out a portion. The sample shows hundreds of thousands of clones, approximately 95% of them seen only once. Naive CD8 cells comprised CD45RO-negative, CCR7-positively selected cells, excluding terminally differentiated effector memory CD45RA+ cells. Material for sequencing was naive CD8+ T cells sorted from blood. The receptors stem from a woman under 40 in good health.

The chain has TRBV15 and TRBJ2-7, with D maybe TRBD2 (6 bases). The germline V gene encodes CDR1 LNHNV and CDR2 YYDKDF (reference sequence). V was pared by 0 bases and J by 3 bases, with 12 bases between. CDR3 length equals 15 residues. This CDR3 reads CATSRDLGGIYEQYF. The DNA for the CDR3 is TGTGCCACCAGCAGAGATCTTGGAGGGATCTACGAGCAGTACTTC.

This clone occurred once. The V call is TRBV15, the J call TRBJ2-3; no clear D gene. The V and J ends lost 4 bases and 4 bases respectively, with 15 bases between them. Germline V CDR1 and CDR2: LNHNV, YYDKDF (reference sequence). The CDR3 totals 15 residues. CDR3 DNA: TGTGCCACCAGCATTGTGATAATATCACCAGATACGCAGTATTTT. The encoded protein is CATSIVIISPDTQYF.

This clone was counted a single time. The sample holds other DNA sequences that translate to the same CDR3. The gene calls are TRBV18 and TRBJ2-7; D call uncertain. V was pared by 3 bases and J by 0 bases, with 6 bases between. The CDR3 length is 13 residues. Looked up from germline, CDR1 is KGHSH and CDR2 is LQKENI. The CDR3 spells CASSPPDSYEQYF. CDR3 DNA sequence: TGTGCCAGCTCACCGCCCGACTCCTACGAGCAGTACTTC.

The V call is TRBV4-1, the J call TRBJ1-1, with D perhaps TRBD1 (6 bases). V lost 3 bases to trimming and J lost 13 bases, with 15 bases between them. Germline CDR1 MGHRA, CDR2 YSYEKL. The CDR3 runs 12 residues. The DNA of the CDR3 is TGCGCCAGCAGCCAGCCTAGGGGGGGACGTTTCTTT. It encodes CASSQPRGGRFF.

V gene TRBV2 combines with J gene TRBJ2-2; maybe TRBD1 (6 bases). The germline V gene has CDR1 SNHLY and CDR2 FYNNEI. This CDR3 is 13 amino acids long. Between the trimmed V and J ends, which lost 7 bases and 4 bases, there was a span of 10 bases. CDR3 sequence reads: CASIIQGTGELFF. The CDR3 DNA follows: TGTGCCAGCATCATACAGGGCACCGGGGAGCTGTTTTTT.

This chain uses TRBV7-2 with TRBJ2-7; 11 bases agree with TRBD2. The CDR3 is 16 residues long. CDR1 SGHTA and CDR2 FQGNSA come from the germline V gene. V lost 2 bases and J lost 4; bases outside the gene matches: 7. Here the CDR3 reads CASSLLLAGVGYEQYF. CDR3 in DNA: TGTGCCAGCAGCTTATTACTAGCGGGAGTCGGGTACGAGCAGTACTTC.

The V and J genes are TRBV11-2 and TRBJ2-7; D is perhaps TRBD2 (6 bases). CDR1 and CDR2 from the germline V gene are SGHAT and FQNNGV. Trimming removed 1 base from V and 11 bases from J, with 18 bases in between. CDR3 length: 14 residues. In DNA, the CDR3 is TGTGCCAGCAGCTTAGGGGCTAGCGACCTGGAGGAGTACTTC. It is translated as CASSLGASDLEEYF.

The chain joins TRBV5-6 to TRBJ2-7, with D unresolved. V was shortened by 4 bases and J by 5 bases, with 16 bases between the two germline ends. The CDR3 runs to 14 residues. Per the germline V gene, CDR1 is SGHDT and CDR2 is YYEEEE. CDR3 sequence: CASSPAAAPDEQYF. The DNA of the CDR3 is TGTGCCAGCAGCCCGGCTGCGGCCCCCGACGAGCAGTACTTC.

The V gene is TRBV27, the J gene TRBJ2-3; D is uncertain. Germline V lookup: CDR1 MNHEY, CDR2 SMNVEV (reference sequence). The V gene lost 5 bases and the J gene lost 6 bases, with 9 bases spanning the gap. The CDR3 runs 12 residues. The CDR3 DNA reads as TGTGCCAGCAGTCTGACCCTGGATACGCAGTATTTT. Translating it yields CASSLTLDTQYF.

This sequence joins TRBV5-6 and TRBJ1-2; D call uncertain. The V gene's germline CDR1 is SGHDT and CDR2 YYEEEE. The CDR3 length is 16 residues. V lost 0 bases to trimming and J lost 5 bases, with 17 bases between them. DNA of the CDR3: TGTGCCAGCAGCTTGGAGTCGGCAGGAGGTTCATATGGCTACACCTTC. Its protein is CASSLESAGGSYGYTF.

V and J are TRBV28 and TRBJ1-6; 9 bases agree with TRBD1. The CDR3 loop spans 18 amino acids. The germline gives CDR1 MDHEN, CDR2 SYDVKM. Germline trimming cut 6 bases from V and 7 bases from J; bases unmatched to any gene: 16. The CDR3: CASRWDRDGLGRNSPLHF. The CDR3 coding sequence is TGTGCCAGCAGGTGGGACAGGGATGGTTTGGGGCGAAATTCACCCCTCCACTTT.

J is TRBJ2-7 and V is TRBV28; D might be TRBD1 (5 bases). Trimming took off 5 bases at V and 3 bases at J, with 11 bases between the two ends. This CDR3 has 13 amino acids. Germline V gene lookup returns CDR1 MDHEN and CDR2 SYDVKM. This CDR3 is CASSTDDSYEQYF. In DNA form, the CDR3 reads TGTGCCAGCAGTACAGATGACAGCTACGAGCAGTACTTC.

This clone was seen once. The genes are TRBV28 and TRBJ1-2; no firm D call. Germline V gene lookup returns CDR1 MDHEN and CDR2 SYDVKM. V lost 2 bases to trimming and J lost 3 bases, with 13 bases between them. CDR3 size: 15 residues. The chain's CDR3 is CASSLAFPGYYGYTF. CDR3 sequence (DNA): TGTGCCAGCAGTTTAGCGTTTCCGGGGTACTATGGCTACACCTTC.

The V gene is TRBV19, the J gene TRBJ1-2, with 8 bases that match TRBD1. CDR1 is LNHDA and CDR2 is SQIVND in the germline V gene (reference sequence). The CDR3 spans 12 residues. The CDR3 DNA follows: TGTGTAGGCGGGGACAGGAATGATGGCTACACCTTC. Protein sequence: CVGGDRNDGYTF.

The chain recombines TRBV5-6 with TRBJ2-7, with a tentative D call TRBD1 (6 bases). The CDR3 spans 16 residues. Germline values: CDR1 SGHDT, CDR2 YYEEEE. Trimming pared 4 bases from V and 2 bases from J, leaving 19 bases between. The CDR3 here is CASSPLGAGQAYEQYF. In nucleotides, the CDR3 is TGTGCCAGCAGCCCCCTGGGGGCGGGCCAGGCCTACGAGCAGTACTTC.

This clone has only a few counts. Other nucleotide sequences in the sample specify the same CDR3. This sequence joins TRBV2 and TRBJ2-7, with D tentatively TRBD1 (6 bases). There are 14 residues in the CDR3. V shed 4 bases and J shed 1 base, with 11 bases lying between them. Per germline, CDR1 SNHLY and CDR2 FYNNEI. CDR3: CASSVAGESYEQYF. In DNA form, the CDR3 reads TGTGCCAGCAGTGTGGCAGGGGAGTCCTACGAGCAGTACTTC.

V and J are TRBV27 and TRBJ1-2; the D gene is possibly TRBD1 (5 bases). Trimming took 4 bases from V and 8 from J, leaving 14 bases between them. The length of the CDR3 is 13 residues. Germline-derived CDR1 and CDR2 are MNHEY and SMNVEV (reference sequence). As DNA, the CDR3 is TGTGCCAGCAGTTCCCGGGACCTCGGGGGCTACACCTTC. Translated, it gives CASSSRDLGGYTF.

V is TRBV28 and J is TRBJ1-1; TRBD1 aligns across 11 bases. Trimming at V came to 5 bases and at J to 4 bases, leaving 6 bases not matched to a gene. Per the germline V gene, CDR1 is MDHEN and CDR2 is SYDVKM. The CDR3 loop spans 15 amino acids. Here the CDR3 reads CASSLGQGASTEAFF. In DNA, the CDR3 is TGTGCCAGCAGTCTCGGACAGGGGGCAAGCACTGAAGCTTTCTTT.

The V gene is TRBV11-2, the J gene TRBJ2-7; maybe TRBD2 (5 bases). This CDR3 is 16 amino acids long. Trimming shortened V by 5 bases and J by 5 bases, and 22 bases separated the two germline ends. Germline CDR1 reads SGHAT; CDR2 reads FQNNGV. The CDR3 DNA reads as TGTGCCAGCAGCACACCAGGACTCTTACCGAATGACGAGCAGTACTTC. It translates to CASSTPGLLPNDEQYF.

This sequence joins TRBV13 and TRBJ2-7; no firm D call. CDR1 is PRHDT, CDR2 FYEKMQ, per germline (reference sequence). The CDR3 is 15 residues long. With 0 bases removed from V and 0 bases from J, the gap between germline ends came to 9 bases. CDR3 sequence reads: CASSLGTHSSYEQYF. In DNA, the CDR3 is TGTGCCAGCAGCTTAGGGACTCACAGCTCCTACGAGCAGTACTTC.

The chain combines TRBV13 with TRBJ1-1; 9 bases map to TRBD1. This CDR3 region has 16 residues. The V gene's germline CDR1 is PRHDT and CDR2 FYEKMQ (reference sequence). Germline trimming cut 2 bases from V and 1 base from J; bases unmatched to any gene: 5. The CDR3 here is CASSLTGGWENTEAFF. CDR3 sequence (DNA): TGTGCCAGCAGCTTAACAGGGGGCTGGGAGAACACTGAAGCTTTCTTT.

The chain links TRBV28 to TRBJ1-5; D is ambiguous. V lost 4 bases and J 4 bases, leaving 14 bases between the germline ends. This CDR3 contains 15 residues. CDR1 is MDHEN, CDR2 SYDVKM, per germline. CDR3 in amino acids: CASSSIHGNNQPQHF. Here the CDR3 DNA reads TGTGCCAGCAGTTCGATCCACGGAAATAATCAGCCCCAGCATTTT. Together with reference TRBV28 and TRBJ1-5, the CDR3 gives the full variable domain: DVKVTQSSRYLVKRTGEKVFLECVQDMDHENMFWYRQDPGLGLRLIYFSYDVKMKEKGDIPEGYSVSREKKERFSLILESASTNQTSMYLCASSSIHGNNQPQHFGDGTRLSIL.

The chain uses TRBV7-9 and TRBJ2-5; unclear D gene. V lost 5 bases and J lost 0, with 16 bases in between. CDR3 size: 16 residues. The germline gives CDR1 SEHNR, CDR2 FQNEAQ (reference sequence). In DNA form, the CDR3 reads TGTGCCAGCAGCCCAACTACTACAGAGGACCAAGAGACCCAGTACTTC. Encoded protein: CASSPTTTEDQETQYF.

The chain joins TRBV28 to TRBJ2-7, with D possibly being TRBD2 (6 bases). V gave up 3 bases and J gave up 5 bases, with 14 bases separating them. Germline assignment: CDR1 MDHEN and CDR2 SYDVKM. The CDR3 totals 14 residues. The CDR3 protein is CASSLVRGGDEQYF. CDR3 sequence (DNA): TGTGCCAGCAGTTTGGTAAGGGGAGGCGACGAGCAGTACTTC.